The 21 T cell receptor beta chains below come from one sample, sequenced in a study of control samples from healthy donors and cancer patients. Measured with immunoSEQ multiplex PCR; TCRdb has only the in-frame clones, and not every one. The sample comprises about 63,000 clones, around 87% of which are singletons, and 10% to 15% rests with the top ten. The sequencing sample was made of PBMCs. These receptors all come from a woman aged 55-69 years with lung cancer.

CDR3 amino acids: CASMGQGRNGGNTIYF. CDR3 nucleotide sequence: TGTGCCAGCATGGGGCAGGGTCGCAACGGAGGAAACACCATATATTTT. J is TRBJ1-3 and V is TRBV27; D might be TRBD1 (5 bases). The V end lost 7 bases, the J end lost 4 bases, and 20 bases lay between the germline ends. The CDR3 length is 16 residues. In germline, CDR1 is MNHEY, CDR2 SMNVEV (reference sequence).

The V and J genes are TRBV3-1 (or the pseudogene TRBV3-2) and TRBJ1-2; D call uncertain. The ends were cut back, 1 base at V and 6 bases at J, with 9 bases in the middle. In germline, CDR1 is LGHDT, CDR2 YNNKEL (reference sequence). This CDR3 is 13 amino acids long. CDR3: CASSQVSTDGYTF. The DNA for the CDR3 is TGTGCCAGCAGCCAAGTGTCCACAGATGGCTACACCTTC.

CDR3 coding DNA: TGTGCCAGCAGTTTAACGGATGGAACTGAAGCTTTCTTT. This gives the protein CASSLTDGTEAFF. This chain connects TRBV28 to TRBJ1-1; D is unclear. The ends were cut back, 2 bases at V and 5 bases at J, with 9 bases in the middle. Germline CDR1 reads MDHEN; CDR2 reads SYDVKM. The CDR3 has 13 residues.

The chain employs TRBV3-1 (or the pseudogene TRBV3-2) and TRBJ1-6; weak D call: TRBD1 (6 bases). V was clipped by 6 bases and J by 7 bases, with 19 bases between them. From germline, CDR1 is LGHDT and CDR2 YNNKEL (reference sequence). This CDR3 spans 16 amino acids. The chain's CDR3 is CASSPERGRGNSPLHF. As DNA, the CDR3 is TGTGCCAGCAGTCCTGAACGAGGCAGGGGCAATTCACCCCTCCACTTT.

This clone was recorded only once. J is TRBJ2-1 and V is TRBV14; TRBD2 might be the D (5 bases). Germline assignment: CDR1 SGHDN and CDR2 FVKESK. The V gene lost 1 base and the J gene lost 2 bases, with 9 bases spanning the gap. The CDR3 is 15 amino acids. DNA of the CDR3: TGTGCCAGCAGCCAAGCGCTAGCCACCTACAATGAGCAGTTCTTC. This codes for CASSQALATYNEQFF.

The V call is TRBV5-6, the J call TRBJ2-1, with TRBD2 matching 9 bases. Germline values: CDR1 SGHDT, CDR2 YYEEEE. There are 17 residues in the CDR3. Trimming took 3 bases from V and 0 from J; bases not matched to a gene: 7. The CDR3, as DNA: TGTGCCAGCAGCTCCTTGGGACTAGCATACTCCTACAATGAGCAGTTCTTC. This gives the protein CASSSLGLAYSYNEQFF.

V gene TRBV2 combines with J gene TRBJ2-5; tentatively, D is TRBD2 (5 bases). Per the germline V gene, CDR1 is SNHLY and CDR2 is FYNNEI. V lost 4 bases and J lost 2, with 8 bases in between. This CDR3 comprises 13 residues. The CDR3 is CASSVGDQETQYF. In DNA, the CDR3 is TGTGCCAGCAGTGTCGGGGATCAAGAGACCCAGTACTTC.

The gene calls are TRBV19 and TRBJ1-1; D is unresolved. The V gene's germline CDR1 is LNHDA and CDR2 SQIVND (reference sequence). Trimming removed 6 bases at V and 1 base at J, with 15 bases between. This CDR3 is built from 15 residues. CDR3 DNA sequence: TGTGCCAGTAGCCTTTCGGACGGATGGAACACTGAAGCTTTCTTT. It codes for CASSLSDGWNTEAFF. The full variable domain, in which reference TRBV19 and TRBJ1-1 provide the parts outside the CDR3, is DGGITQSPKYLFRKEGQNVTLSCEQNLNHDAMYWYRQDPGQGLRLIYYSQIVNDFQKGDIAEGYSVSREKKESFPLTVTSAQKNPTAFYLCASSLSDGWNTEAFFGQGTRLTVV.

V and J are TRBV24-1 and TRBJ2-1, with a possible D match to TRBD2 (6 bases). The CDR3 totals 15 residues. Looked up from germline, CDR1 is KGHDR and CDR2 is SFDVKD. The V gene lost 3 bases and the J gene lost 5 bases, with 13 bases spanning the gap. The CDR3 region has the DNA TGTGCCACCAGTGATCATCGGACTACCAACAATGAGCAGTTCTTC. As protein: CATSDHRTTNNEQFF.

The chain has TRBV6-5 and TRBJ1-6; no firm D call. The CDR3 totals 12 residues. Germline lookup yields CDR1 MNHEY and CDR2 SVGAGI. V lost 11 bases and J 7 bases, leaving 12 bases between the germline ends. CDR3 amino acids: CAAGLTNSPLHF. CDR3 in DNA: TGTGCCGCCGGCTTAACCAATTCACCCCTCCACTTT.

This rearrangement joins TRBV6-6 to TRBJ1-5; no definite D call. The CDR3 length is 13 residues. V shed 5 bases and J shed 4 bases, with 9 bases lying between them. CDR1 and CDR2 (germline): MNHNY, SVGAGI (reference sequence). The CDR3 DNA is TGTGCCAGCAGTGACCGTCAAAATCAGCCCCAGCATTTT. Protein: CASSDRQNQPQHF.

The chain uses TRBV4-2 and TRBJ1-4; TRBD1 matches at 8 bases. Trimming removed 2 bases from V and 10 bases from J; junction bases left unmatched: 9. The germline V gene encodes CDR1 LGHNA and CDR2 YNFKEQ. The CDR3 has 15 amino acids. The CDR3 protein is CASSQIGQGMGKLFF. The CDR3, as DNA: TGTGCCAGCAGCCAAATTGGACAGGGTATGGGAAAACTGTTTTTT.

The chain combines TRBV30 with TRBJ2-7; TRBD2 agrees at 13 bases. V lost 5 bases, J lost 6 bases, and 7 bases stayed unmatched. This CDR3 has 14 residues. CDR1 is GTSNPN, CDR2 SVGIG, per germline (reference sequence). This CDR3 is CAWCLLAGGTEQYF. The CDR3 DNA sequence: TGTGCCTGGTGCTTACTAGCGGGAGGGACCGAGCAGTACTTC.

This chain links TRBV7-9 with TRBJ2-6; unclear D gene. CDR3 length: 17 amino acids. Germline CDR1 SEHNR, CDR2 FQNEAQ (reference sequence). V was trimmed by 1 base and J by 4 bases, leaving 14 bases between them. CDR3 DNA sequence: TGTGCCAGCAGCTTAGGGGCGCGAGTCTCCGGGGCCAACGTCCTGACTTTC. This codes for CASSLGARVSGANVLTF.

For the CDR3, the DNA is TGCGCCAGCAGCATCTTAGCGGGAGGCCGGGGAGAGACCCAGTACTTC. Residues: CASSILAGGRGETQYF. This sequence joins TRBV5-1 and TRBJ2-5; 10 nucleotides agree with TRBD2. With 4 bases clipped from V and 4 bases from J, the junction kept 10 bases outside the gene matches. The CDR3 spans 16 residues. Germline V CDR1 and CDR2: SGHRS, YFSETQ.

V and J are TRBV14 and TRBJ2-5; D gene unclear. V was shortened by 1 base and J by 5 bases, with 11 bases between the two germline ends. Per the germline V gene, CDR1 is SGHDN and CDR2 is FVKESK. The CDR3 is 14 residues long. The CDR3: CASSQVRTEETQYF. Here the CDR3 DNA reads TGTGCCAGCAGCCAAGTACGGACGGAGGAGACCCAGTACTTC.

The CDR3 loop reads CASSSTVDGYTF. The CDR3 bases are TGTGCCAGCAGTTCAACAGTGGATGGCTACACCTTC. This chain connects TRBV28 to TRBJ1-2; D ambiguous. V lost 4 bases and J 6 bases, leaving 9 bases between the germline ends. Germline V gene sequence: CDR1 MDHEN, CDR2 SYDVKM. The CDR3 spans 12 residues.

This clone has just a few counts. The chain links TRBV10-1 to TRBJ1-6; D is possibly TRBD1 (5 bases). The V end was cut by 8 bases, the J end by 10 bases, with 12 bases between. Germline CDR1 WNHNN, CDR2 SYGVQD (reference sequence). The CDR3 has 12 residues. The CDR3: CASRFRDSPLHF. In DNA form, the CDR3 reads TGCGCCAGCCGCTTCAGGGACTCACCCCTCCACTTT.

CDR3 protein: CASSTATGRDEKLFF. The CDR3 nucleotides read TGTGCCAGCAGCACCGCGACAGGGAGGGATGAAAAACTGTTTTTT. This chain uses TRBV5-4 with TRBJ1-4; 7 nucleotides agree with TRBD1. The V and J ends lost 4 bases and 6 bases, in that order; junction bases with no gene match: 9. CDR1 is SGHNT and CDR2 is YYREEE in the germline V gene (reference sequence). The CDR3 runs 15 residues.

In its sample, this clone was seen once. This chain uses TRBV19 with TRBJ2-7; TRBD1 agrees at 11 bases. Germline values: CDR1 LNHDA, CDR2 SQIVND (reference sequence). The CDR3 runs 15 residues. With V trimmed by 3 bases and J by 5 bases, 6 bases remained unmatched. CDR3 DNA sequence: TGTGCCAGTAGTATTACCTGGACAGGGGGCAACGAGCAGTACTTC. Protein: CASSITWTGGNEQYF. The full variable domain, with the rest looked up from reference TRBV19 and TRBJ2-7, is DGGITQSPKYLFRKEGQNVTLSCEQNLNHDAMYWYRQDPGQGLRLIYYSQIVNDFQKGDIAEGYSVSREKKESFPLTVTSAQKNPTAFYLCASSITWTGGNEQYFGPGTRLTVT.

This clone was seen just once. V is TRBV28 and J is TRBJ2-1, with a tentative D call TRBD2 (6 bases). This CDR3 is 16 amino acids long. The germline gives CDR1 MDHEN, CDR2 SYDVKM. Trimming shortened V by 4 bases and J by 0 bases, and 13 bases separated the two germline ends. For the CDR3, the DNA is TGTGCCAGCAGTTCCAGGAGCGGGCACTCCTACAATGAGCAGTTCTTC. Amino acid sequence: CASSSRSGHSYNEQFF.